The clone carrying this TCR beta chain appeared a few times. As yet, its antigen is unknown. Donors gave around 10 milliliters of peripheral blood apiece. In each sample, at least 6.5 million PBMCs were isolated. Each sample provided at least 6 micrograms of extracted total RNA. The data are from a study of blood T cells in healthy people across ages. Study-level results: Among T cells, TCR beta diversity per million cells dropped roughly linearly as age rose.

The CDR3 totals 16 residues. Trimming removed 4 bases from V and 1 base from J, with 18 bases in between. Germline lookup yields CDR1 SGHKS and CDR2 YYEKEE (reference sequence). Primed by a sample-barcoded 5' primer and a J-beta primer mix, a second PCR proceeded for about 7 to 11 cycles. TCRdb fed the 5' RACE reads into MiXCR, producing one record per CDR3 protein. The table lists around 1.5 million distinct CDR3 sequences, roughly 30% of them singletons. The sample taken for sequencing was blood. This receptor was obtained from a woman in her twenties or thirties in good health. This chain links TRBV5-5 with TRBJ2-7, with D possibly matching TRBD1 (6 bases). The chain's CDR3 is CASSHDGGRSSYEQYF. The CDR3 region has the DNA TGTGCCAGCAGCCATGATGGGGGCAGGAGTTCCTACGAGCAGTACTTC.